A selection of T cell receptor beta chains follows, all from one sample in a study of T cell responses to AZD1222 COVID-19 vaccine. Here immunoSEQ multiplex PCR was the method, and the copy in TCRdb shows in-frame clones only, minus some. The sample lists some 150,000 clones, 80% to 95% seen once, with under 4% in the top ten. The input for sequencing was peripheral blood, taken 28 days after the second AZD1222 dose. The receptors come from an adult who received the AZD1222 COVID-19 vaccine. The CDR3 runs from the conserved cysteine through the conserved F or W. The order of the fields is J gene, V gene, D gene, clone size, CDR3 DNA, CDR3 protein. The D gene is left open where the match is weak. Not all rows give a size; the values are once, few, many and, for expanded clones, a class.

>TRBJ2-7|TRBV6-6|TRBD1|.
TGTGCCAGCAGTTTTCAGACAGGGGGTCCCTACGAGCAGTACTTC
CASSFQTGGPYEQYF
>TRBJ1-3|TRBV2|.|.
TGTGCCAGCAGTGAAGAGGGAAACACCATATATTTT
CASSEEGNTIYF
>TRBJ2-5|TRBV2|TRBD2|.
TGTGCCAGCAGTGACCTAGCGGGAGGGGGGGAGACCCAGTACTTC
CASSDLAGGGETQYF
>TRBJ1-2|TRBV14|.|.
TGTGCCAGCAGCCAGGGTGGTTGGAGAACCTATGGCTACACCTTC
CASSQGGWRTYGYTF
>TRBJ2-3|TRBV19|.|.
TGTGCCAGTACCAAGGGAAAGTGGCGCGATACGCAGTATTTT
CASTKGKWRDTQYF
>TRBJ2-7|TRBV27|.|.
TGTGCCAGCAGTTCGTTGGGGATTGGGGAGTACGAGCAGTACTTC
CASSSLGIGEYEQYF
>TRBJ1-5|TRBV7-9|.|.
TGTGCCAGCAGCTCAGGGGATCAGCCCCAGCATTTT
CASSSGDQPQHF
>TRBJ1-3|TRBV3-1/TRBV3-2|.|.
TGTGCCAGCAGCCAAGCCGGCCCGGGCTCTGGAAACACCATATATTTT
CASSQAGPGSGNTIYF
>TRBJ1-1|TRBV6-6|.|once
TGTGCCAGCTTGAGAGGGAACACTGAAGCTTTCTTT
CASLRGNTEAFF
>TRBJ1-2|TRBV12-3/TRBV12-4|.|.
TGTGCCAGCAGTTCTACGGGGACACTGACCTTC
CASSSTGTLTF
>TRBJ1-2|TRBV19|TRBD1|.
TGTGCCAGTAGCAGACAGGGGGCAAGGAACTATGGCTACACCTTC
CASSRQGARNYGYTF
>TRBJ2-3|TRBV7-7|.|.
TGTGCCAGCAGCTTAGCTGGGTCCACAGATACGCAGTATTTT
CASSLAGSTDTQYF
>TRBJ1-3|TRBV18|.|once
TGTGCCAGCTCACCCGTAGACTCTGGAAACACCATATATTTT
CASSPVDSGNTIYF
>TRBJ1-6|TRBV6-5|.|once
TGTGCCAGCAGTTACTATAATTCACCCCTCCACTTT
CASSYYNSPLHF
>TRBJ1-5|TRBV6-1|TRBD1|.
TGTGCCAGCAGTGAATTATCCGGGACAGAATATCAGCCCCAGCATTTT
CASSELSGTEYQPQHF
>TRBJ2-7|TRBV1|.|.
TGCACCAGCAGCCAAGAACTTCTAGCGGGAGCCCTTGAGGAGCAGTACTTC
CTSSQELLAGALEEQYF
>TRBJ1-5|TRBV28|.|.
TGTGCCAGCAACGACATTAGCAATCAGCCCCAGCATTTT
CASNDISNQPQHF
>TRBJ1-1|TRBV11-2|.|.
TGTGCCAGCAGCTTAGTTCAGAACACTGAAGCTTTCTTT
CASSLVQNTEAFF
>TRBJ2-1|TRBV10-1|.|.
TGCGCCAGCAGTGAGAAGCGGAAAGGGGTTTATGAGCAGTTCTTC
CASSEKRKGVYEQFF
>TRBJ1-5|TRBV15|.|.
TGTGCCACCAGCAGAGATGGAGGGGTAGGACAGCCCCAGCATTTT
CATSRDGGVGQPQHF
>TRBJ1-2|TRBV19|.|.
TGTGCCAGTACCGTAACAGGGATCTATGGCTACACCTTC
CASTVTGIYGYTF
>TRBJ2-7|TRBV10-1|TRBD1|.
TGCGCCAGCAGTGAATCCGACAGGGCCTACGAGCAGTACTTC
CASSESDRAYEQYF
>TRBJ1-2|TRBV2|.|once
TGTGCCAGCAGTGAACCGGGCGGGGGGCTCCAAGCTAACTATGGCTACACCTTC
CASSEPGGGLQANYGYTF
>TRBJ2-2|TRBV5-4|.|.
TGTGCCAGCAGCTTGGGGGCGACAACTATGAACACCGGGGAGCTGTTTTTT
CASSLGATTMNTGELFF
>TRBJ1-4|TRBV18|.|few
TGTGCCAGCTCCCGTGGGGGGGGCGATGAAAAACTGTTTTTT
CASSRGGGDEKLFF
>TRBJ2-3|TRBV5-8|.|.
TGTGCCAGCAGCGGTGGACAGCGAGATACGCAGTATTTT
CASSGGQRDTQYF
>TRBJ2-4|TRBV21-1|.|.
TGTGCCAGCAGCAAACCGCGCAGGACAGCGGCCAAAAATATTCAGTACTTC
CASSKPRRTAAKNIQYF
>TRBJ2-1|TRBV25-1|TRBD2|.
TGTGCCAGCAGTGAACCCGGACTAGCAGAAAACAATGAGCAGTTCTTC
CASSEPGLAENNEQFF
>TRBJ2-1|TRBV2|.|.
TGTGCCAGCAGTGAAAACCCCTCGCCGGGGCGCCCAGGTGAGCAGTTCTTC
CASSENPSPGRPGEQFF